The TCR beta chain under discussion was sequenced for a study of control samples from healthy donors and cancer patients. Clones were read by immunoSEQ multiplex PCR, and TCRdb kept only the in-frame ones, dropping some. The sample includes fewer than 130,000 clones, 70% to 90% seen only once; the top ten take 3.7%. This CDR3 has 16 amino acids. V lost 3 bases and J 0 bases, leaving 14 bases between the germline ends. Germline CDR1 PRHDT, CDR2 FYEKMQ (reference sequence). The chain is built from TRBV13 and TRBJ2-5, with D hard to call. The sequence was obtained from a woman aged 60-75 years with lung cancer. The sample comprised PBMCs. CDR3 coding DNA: TGTGCCAGCAGCTTGGGAAGGATCGCGTACCAAGAGACCCAGTACTTC. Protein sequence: CASSLGRIAYQETQYF. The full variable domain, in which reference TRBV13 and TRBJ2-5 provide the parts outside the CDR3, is AAGVIQSPRHLIKEKRETATLKCYPIPRHDTVYWYQQGPGQDPQFLISFYEKMQSDKGSIPDRFSAQQFSDYHSELNMSSLELGDSALYFCASSLGRIAYQETQYFGPGTRLLVL.